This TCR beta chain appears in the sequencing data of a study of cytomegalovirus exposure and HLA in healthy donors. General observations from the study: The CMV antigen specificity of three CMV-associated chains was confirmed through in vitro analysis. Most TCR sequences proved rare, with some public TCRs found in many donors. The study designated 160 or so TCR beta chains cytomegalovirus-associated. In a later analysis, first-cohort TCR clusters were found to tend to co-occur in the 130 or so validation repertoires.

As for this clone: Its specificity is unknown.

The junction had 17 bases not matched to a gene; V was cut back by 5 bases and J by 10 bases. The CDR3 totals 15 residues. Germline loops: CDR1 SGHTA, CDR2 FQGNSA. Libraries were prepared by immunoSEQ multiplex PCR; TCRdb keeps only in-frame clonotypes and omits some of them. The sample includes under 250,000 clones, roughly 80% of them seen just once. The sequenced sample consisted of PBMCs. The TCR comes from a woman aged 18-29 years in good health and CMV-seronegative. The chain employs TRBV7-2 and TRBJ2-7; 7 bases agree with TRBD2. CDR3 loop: CASSPWGGTYSSQYF. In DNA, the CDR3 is TGTGCCAGCAGCCCCTGGGGGGGGACCTACTCCTCTCAGTACTTC. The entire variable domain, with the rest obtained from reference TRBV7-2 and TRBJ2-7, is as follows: GAGVSQSPSNKVTEKGKDVELRCDPISGHTALYWYRQSLGQGLEFLIYFQGNSAPDKSGLPSDRFSAERTGGSVSTLTIQRTQQEDSAVYLCASSPWGGTYSSQYFGPGTRLTVT.